This TCR beta chain was identified during a study of PD-1 blockade in classical Hodgkin lymphoma. Study summary: Every 2 weeks, patients had 3 mg/kg nivolumab intravenously.

Trimming cost V 3 bases and J 9 bases, with 15 bases left between them. This CDR3 contains 13 residues. Germline CDR1 SGHTA, CDR2 FQGTGA. Study results and limitations: The causes of the repertoire differences, possibly disease activity or prior therapy, remain undefined.

About this clone: No antigen is known for it.

As for time point: cycle 4 day 1 (C4D1), after five to seven weeks of nivolumab. Exposure to brentuximab vedotin varied, and each patient had relapsed following autologous stem cell transplantation. The method was immunoSEQ multiplex PCR; TCRdb's version includes in-frame clones alone and lacks a portion of them. The sample yields about 44,000 clones, 55% to 80% seen once. The receptor was isolated from a human donor with classical Hodgkin lymphoma. V usage is TRBV7-3 and J usage is TRBJ2-7, with D perhaps TRBD2 (5 bases). Sequences were derived from peripheral blood mononuclear cells (PBMCs), sampled before the fourth cycle of nivolumab. The CDR3 sequence is CASSFHEGLWQYF. The CDR3 bases are TGTGCCAGCAGCTTCCATGAGGGCTTGTGGCAGTACTTC.